These T cell receptor beta chains were read from a single sample in a study of blood T cell repertoires in COVID-19. This table comes from immunoSEQ multiplex PCR, and its TCRdb copy is limited to in-frame clones, with some not included. The sample consists of approximately 380,000 clones, 88% of them appearing once. Material: PBMCs or T cells enriched from blood (not recorded which). The receptors stem from a woman aged 18-29 years who had recovered from COVID-19. Both conserved end residues are part of each CDR3. Each record gives: CDR3 protein, V gene, J gene.

CDR3 protein: CASSYPETQYF
V gene: TRBV6-2/TRBV6-3
J gene: TRBJ2-5

CDR3 protein: CASSEHRADEQYF
V gene: TRBV10-2
J gene: TRBJ2-7

CDR3 protein: CASSPRLAGGQGEQFF
V gene: TRBV5-1
J gene: TRBJ2-1

CDR3 protein: CATSIQITGKVEQYF
V gene: TRBV15
J gene: TRBJ2-7

CDR3 protein: CASSEFTGGTQPQHF
V gene: TRBV2
J gene: TRBJ1-5

CDR3 protein: CASSPAGELFF
V gene: TRBV12-3/TRBV12-4
J gene: TRBJ2-2

CDR3 protein: CASSFPSVGGGYEQYF
V gene: TRBV28
J gene: TRBJ2-7

CDR3 protein: CASSATGQENQPQHF
V gene: TRBV9
J gene: TRBJ1-5

CDR3 protein: CASSHYIFGGHGSPLHF
V gene: TRBV3-1/TRBV3-2
J gene: TRBJ1-6

CDR3 protein: CASSPRTGSSYEQYF
V gene: TRBV6-2/TRBV6-3
J gene: TRBJ2-7

CDR3 protein: CASSRASQEQYF
V gene: TRBV18
J gene: TRBJ2-7

CDR3 protein: CASVSFGTATSETQYF
V gene: TRBV3-1/TRBV3-2
J gene: TRBJ2-5

CDR3 protein: CASSVVSEATEAFF
V gene: TRBV5-1
J gene: TRBJ1-1

CDR3 protein: CASSYYIPAGTGGGEQYF
V gene: TRBV6-2/TRBV6-3
J gene: TRBJ2-7

CDR3 protein: CAWRTGGKTQYF
V gene: TRBV30
J gene: TRBJ2-5

CDR3 protein: CASSLGQGFTYEAFF
V gene: TRBV27
J gene: TRBJ1-1

CDR3 protein: CASSLFDRSFLAFF
V gene: TRBV3-1/TRBV3-2
J gene: TRBJ1-1

CDR3 protein: CASSQEGLAGGTRKNIQYF
V gene: TRBV4-1
J gene: TRBJ2-4

CDR3 protein: CASSPYSGTQYF
V gene: TRBV7-2
J gene: TRBJ2-3

CDR3 protein: CASSYGTSGGAVFDEQFF
V gene: TRBV11-2
J gene: TRBJ2-1

CDR3 protein: CASTLLSRETEAFF
V gene: TRBV5-1
J gene: TRBJ1-1

CDR3 protein: CASSQVVGQPMNTEAFF
V gene: TRBV7-6
J gene: TRBJ1-1

CDR3 protein: CASSWRQGDNEQYF
V gene: TRBV5-1
J gene: TRBJ2-7

CDR3 protein: CASSESGAFVLYGYTF
V gene: TRBV25-1
J gene: TRBJ1-2

CDR3 protein: CASSEIGRMMDNQPQHF
V gene: TRBV2
J gene: TRBJ1-5

CDR3 protein: CASSQTGDYEQYF
V gene: TRBV4-1
J gene: TRBJ2-7

CDR3 protein: CASSPDSLEAFF
V gene: TRBV2
J gene: TRBJ1-1

CDR3 protein: CASSLLLGSDTQYF
V gene: TRBV11-1
J gene: TRBJ2-3

CDR3 protein: CASSSGQVGGYTF
V gene: TRBV6-5
J gene: TRBJ1-2

CDR3 protein: CATSNIRDRGRRTEAFF
V gene: TRBV15
J gene: TRBJ1-1

CDR3 protein: CASSVGTGGVAQPQHF
V gene: TRBV2
J gene: TRBJ1-5

CDR3 protein: CASSKWDSYNSPLHF
V gene: TRBV27
J gene: TRBJ1-6

CDR3 protein: CASKHRGPNQPQHF
V gene: TRBV6-5
J gene: TRBJ1-5

CDR3 protein: CASGPTGGGQETQYF
V gene: TRBV12-5
J gene: TRBJ2-5

CDR3 protein: CSVERTTDGYTF
V gene: TRBV29-1
J gene: TRBJ1-2

CDR3 protein: CASSPQTGPNTGELFF
V gene: TRBV4-1
J gene: TRBJ2-2

CDR3 protein: CASSWQGYDGYTF
V gene: TRBV5-6
J gene: TRBJ1-2

CDR3 protein: CAIRGIEAGGGEAFF
V gene: TRBV10-3
J gene: TRBJ1-1

CDR3 protein: CASSLDQAGTYEQYF
V gene: TRBV5-8
J gene: TRBJ2-7

CDR3 protein: CASSLGQGQETQYF
V gene: TRBV5-1
J gene: TRBJ2-5

CDR3 protein: CAISEGGDYNEQFF
V gene: TRBV10-3
J gene: TRBJ2-1

CDR3 protein: CASREGHYGYTF
V gene: TRBV19
J gene: TRBJ1-2

CDR3 protein: CATSDPVPNGETQYF
V gene: TRBV24-1
J gene: TRBJ2-5

CDR3 protein: CAWTRSGYNQPQHF
V gene: TRBV30
J gene: TRBJ1-5

CDR3 protein: CASSLAGTWGTGELFF
V gene: TRBV5-1
J gene: TRBJ2-2

CDR3 protein: CASSVQGGTEAFF
V gene: TRBV2
J gene: TRBJ1-1

CDR3 protein: CASSQDSTEISRGTQYF
V gene: TRBV4-2
J gene: TRBJ2-5

CDR3 protein: CASSLGRQGYTEAFF
V gene: TRBV11-2
J gene: TRBJ1-1

CDR3 protein: CSASSGQGADTQYF
V gene: TRBV20-1
J gene: TRBJ2-3

CDR3 protein: CASSPLTGKETQYF
V gene: TRBV27
J gene: TRBJ2-5

CDR3 protein: CASSLNGAKGYEQYF
V gene: TRBV27
J gene: TRBJ2-7

CDR3 protein: CASSQMSGGATDTQYF
V gene: TRBV4-1
J gene: TRBJ2-3

CDR3 protein: CASSSAGGRTGNTIYF
V gene: TRBV7-8
J gene: TRBJ1-3

CDR3 protein: CASSLLTLGTGGPSSYNSPLHF
V gene: TRBV27
J gene: TRBJ1-6

CDR3 protein: CASSLGVFADRAYEQYF
V gene: TRBV5-4
J gene: TRBJ2-7

CDR3 protein: CASSMNLGAGGNGNQPQHF
V gene: TRBV19
J gene: TRBJ1-5

CDR3 protein: CASSQGPEAFF
V gene: TRBV5-1
J gene: TRBJ1-1

CDR3 protein: CASSLGDRAFIYGYTF
V gene: TRBV7-2
J gene: TRBJ1-2

CDR3 protein: CASSRSGGDYNEQFF
V gene: TRBV4-2
J gene: TRBJ2-1